The clone carrying this TCR beta chain was seen a handful of times. Its antigen is not known. This entry comes from a study of T cells in Graves' hyperthyroidism and ophthalmopathy. Study-wide findings and caveats: Peripheral blood also featured most of the thyroid clonotypes expanded above 0.001. In validation, the model predicted ophthalmopathy. These predictions came a median roughly 6.5 months before onset.

Amplification of TCR beta CDR3 regions used RNA as the template. The HTBI primer set served for first-round RT-PCR of the TCR CDR3. TCRdb re-derived calls from the multiplex PCR reads in MiXCR, one entry per CDR3 protein. The table shows under 300,000 distinct CDR3 sequences, with about an eighth occurring only once. The sample of blood was obtained at first hyperthyroidism diagnosis (before any ophthalmopathy symptoms). CDR3 length equals 14 residues. From germline, CDR1 is MDHEN and CDR2 SYDVKM. Trimming left V 7 bases short and J 5 bases short, with 16 bases between. This receptor was obtained from a woman aged 30 to 39 with Graves' hyperthyroidism that later progressed to Graves' ophthalmopathy. The J gene is TRBJ2-3, the V gene TRBV28; D is possibly TRBD2 (6 bases). Sequencing was done on a sample of blood. This CDR3 reads CASTRGLSGDTQYF. CDR3 sequence (DNA): TGTGCCAGCACTAGGGGACTCAGCGGAGATACGCAGTATTTT.